A single sample gave rise to the 2 T cell receptor beta chains below, sequenced in a study of graft-versus-host responses after intestinal transplantation. For these receptors, no antigen is known. Measured with immunoSEQ multiplex PCR; TCRdb has only the in-frame clones, and not every one. The sample consists of tens of thousands of clones, roughly 91% of them appearing once. Sequencing was performed on unstimulated CD8+ T cells sorted from spleen or lymph node cells, taken before intestinal transplant. The receptors come from a human donor who received an intestinal transplant.

J is TRBJ2-3 and V is TRBV29-1; 10 bases line up with TRBD2. This CDR3 comprises 15 residues. The germline V gene encodes CDR1 SQVTM and CDR2 ANQGSEA. J lost 5 bases, V lost 3 bases, and 8 bases had no gene match. Here the CDR3 reads CSVEGLAGELDTQYF. CDR3 coding DNA: TGCAGCGTTGAGGGGCTAGCGGGAGAGTTAGATACGCAGTATTTT.

This clone was seen a single time. The chain carries TRBV30 and TRBJ2-5, with TRBD2 matching 12 bases. There are 16 residues in the CDR3. The V gene's germline CDR1 is GTSNPN and CDR2 SVGIG (reference sequence). V was clipped by 1 base and J by 5 bases; unmatched bases: 8. The CDR3 is CAWSGLAGERVETQYF. As DNA, the CDR3 is TGTGCCTGGAGTGGACTAGCGGGGGAAAGGGTCGAGACCCAGTACTTC.